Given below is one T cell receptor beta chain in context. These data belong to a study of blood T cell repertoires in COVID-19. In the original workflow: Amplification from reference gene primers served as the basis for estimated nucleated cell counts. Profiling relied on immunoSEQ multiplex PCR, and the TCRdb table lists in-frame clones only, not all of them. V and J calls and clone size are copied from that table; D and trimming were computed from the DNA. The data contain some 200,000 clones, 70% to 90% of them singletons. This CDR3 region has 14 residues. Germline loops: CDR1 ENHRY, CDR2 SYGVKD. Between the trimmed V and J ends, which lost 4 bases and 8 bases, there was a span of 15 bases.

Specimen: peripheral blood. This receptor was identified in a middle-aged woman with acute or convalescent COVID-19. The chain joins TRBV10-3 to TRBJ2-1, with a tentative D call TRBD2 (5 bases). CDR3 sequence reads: CAISVGPGGHEQFF. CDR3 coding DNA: TGTGCCATCAGTGTTGGGCCCGGAGGCCATGAGCAGTTCTTC.